These T cell receptor beta chains were read from a single sample in a study of vaccination effects on CD4 cells after COVID-19. The assay was immunoSEQ multiplex PCR, and TCRdb's table has in-frame clones only and misses some. The repertoire has 50,000 to 60,000 clones, roughly two thirds of them found once; the top ten carry about 16%. What these receptors recognize is not known. Sequenced here: CD4+ T cells from PBMCs cultured with SARS-CoV-2 spike peptides, sampled before COVID-19 vaccination. The receptors were gathered from a human donor who received a COVID-19 vaccine. Each CDR3 is given without its conserved first and last residue. Clone sizes are given selectively: once, few, many, or a class where the clone is expanded.

V: TRBV28; length: 16; size: .; J: TRBJ2-6; CDR3: ASSSPGLLFTGANVLT
V: TRBV5-1; length: 9; size: .; J: TRBJ1-1; CDR3: ASSKNTEAF
V: TRBV27; length: 13; size: .; J: TRBJ2-5; CDR3: ASSLSGKGRETQY
V: TRBV4-3; length: 13; size: .; J: TRBJ1-2; CDR3: ASSQDLTLPYGYT
V: TRBV7-2; length: 15; size: .; J: TRBJ2-1; CDR3: ASSPRGEDRGYNEQF
V: TRBV19; length: 12; size: .; J: TRBJ2-7; CDR3: ASSIPGGAYEQY
V: TRBV6-1; length: 12; size: .; J: TRBJ1-2; CDR3: ASSELGVGYGYT
V: TRBV7-2; length: 13; size: .; J: TRBJ1-3; CDR3: ASSRAGPAGNTIY
V: TRBV6-2/TRBV6-3; length: 11; size: .; J: TRBJ1-2; CDR3: ASSPIGGHGYT
V: TRBV30; length: 9; size: .; J: TRBJ1-2; CDR3: AWSSMEAYT
V: TRBV6-2/TRBV6-3; length: 15; size: .; J: TRBJ2-2; CDR3: ASSLDRDRLSTGELF
V: TRBV4-1; length: 18; size: .; J: TRBJ1-3; CDR3: ASSLFGVQGAMRGGNTIY
V: TRBV12-5; length: 17; size: .; J: TRBJ2-3; CDR3: ASGLVGWLGTGSTDTQY
V: TRBV5-1; length: 12; size: .; J: TRBJ1-1; CDR3: ASSSGQMNTEAF
V: TRBV18; length: 11; size: few; J: TRBJ1-2; CDR3: ASSPADSRGYT
V: TRBV5-4; length: 13; size: .; J: TRBJ1-3; CDR3: ASSRQGASGNTIY
V: TRBV7-9; length: 12; size: .; J: TRBJ1-3; CDR3: ASSSTREGNTIY
V: TRBV27; length: 18; size: .; J: TRBJ2-6; CDR3: ASSFRLDRSGFSGANVLT
V: TRBV29-1; length: 10; size: few; J: TRBJ1-1; CDR3: SVGALNTEAF
V: TRBV5-6; length: 12; size: .; J: TRBJ2-2; CDR3: ASSLDRLTGELF
V: TRBV6-4; length: 11; size: .; J: TRBJ2-2; CDR3: ASSEQGTGELF
V: TRBV28; length: 10; size: once; J: TRBJ1-2; CDR3: ASSLIYYGYT
V: TRBV19; length: 14; size: .; J: TRBJ2-1; CDR3: ASSPLLARIYNEQF
V: TRBV6-6; length: 13; size: once; J: TRBJ2-1; CDR3: ASSNTRGAYNEQF
V: TRBV7-9; length: 14; size: .; J: TRBJ2-7; CDR3: ASSLIGWGSTYEQY
V: TRBV6-5; length: 12; size: .; J: TRBJ1-1; CDR3: ASAYRGMNTEAF
V: TRBV27; length: 10; size: once; J: TRBJ2-2; CDR3: ASSSQPGELF
V: TRBV19; length: 10; size: few; J: TRBJ1-1; CDR3: ASGEKNTEAF
V: TRBV28; length: 9; size: .; J: TRBJ2-7; CDR3: ASSTTYEQY